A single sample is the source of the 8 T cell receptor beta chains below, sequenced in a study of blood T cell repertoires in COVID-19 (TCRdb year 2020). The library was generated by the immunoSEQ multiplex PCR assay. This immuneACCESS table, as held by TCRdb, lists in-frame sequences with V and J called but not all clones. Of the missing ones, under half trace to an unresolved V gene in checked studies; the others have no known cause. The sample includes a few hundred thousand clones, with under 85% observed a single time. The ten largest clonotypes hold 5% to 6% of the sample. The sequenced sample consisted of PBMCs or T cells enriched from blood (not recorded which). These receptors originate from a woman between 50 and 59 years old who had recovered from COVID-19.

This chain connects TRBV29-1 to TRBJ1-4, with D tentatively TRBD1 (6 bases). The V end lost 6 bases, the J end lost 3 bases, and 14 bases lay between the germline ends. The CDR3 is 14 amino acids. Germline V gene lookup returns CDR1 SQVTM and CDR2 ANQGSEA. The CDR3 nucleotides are TGCAGCGTCTACACAGGGATTGCTAATGAAAAACTGTTTTTT. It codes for CSVYTGIANEKLFF.

The CDR3 sequence: CASSVGRETEAFF. For the CDR3, the DNA is TGTGCCAGCTCCGTAGGCAGGGAAACTGAAGCTTTCTTT. This chain joins TRBV18 and TRBJ1-1, with D perhaps TRBD1 (5 bases). Germline-derived CDR1 and CDR2 are KGHSH and LQKENI. V gave up 6 bases and J gave up 5 bases, with 13 bases separating them. This CDR3 is built from 13 residues.

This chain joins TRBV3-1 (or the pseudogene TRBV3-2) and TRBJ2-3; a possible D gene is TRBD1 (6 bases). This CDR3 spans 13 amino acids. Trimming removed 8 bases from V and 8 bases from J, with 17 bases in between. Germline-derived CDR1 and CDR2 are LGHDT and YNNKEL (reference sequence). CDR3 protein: CASAIQQGGTQYF. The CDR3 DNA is TGTGCCAGCGCAATTCAACAGGGCGGTACGCAGTATTTT.

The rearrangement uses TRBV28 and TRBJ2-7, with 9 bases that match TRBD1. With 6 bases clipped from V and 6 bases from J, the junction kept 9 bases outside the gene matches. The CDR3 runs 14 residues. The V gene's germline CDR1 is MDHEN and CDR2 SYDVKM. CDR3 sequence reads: CASSRTGASAEQYF. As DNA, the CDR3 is TGTGCCAGCAGCCGGACAGGGGCGTCCGCCGAGCAGTACTTC.

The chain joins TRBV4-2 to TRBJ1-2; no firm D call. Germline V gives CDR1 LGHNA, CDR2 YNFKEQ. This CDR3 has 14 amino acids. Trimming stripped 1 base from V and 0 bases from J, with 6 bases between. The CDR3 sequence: CASSQVNSNYGYTF. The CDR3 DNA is TGTGCCAGCAGCCAAGTTAACTCTAACTATGGCTACACCTTC.

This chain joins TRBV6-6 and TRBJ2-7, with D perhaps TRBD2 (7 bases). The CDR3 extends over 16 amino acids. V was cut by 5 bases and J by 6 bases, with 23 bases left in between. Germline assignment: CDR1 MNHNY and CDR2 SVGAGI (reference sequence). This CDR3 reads CASSARGASFTGEQYF. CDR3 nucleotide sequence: TGTGCCAGCAGTGCTCGGGGGGCGTCATTTACCGGCGAGCAGTACTTC.

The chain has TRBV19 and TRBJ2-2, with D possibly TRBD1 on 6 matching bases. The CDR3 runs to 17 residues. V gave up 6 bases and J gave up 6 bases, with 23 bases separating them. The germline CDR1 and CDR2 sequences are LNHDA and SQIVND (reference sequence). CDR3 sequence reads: CASSLPDIRDTAGELFF. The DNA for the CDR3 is TGTGCCAGTAGCCTACCGGACATAAGGGACACCGCCGGGGAGCTGTTTTTT.

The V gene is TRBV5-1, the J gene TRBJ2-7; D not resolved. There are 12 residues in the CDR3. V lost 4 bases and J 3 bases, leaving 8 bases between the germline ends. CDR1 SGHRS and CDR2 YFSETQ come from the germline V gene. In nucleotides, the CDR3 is TGCGCCAGCAGCCCTTCTATCTACGAGCAGTACTTC. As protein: CASSPSIYEQYF.